Shown below are 24 T cell receptor beta chains from a single sample sequenced in a study of control samples from healthy donors and cancer patients. Sequenced by immunoSEQ multiplex PCR; TCRdb stores in-frame clones only, minus some. The sample includes about 120,000 clones, around 90% of them seen just once. Material: blood. These receptors came from a man aged 50 or older in good health.

The chain employs TRBV25-1 and TRBJ1-1; maybe TRBD1 (6 bases). Germline assignment: CDR1 MGHDK and CDR2 SYGVNS. The CDR3 runs to 12 residues. Trimming removed 6 bases from V and 6 bases from J, with 11 bases in between. The CDR3 DNA follows: TGTGCCAGCAGGGTGGGGGGCTCTGAAGCTTTCTTT. Translation gives CASRVGGSEAFF.

V and J are TRBV6-2 or TRBV6-3 and TRBJ2-5, with D possibly TRBD2 on 5 matching bases. V shed 2 bases and J shed 1 base, with 11 bases lying between them. The germline CDR1 and CDR2 sequences are MNHEY and SVGEGT. The CDR3 has 15 amino acids. The CDR3 sequence: CASSYRSGAQETQYF. The DNA for the CDR3 is TGTGCCAGCAGTTACCGCAGCGGAGCCCAAGAGACCCAGTACTTC.

V usage is TRBV5-1 and J usage is TRBJ2-7, with D unresolved. This CDR3 contains 13 residues. Trimming shortened V by 4 bases and J by 5 bases, and 13 bases separated the two germline ends. Germline V gene data show CDR1 as SGHRS and CDR2 as YFSETQ. CDR3 coding DNA: TGCGCCAGCAGCCTATCACATCAAGACGAGCAGTACTTC. It specifies CASSLSHQDEQYF.

Only a few counts were recorded for this clone. The gene calls are TRBV3-1 (or the pseudogene TRBV3-2) and TRBJ1-1; D remains unclear. Germline CDR1 and CDR2: LGHDT and YNNKEL (reference sequence). The V end lost 6 bases, the J end lost 9 bases, and 11 bases lay between the germline ends. The CDR3 runs to 11 residues. This CDR3 is CASSNRQQAFF. For the CDR3, the DNA is TGTGCCAGCAGTAATAGGCAGCAAGCTTTCTTT.

The rearrangement uses TRBV11-2 and TRBJ2-7; 9 bases map to TRBD1. Germline CDR1 reads SGHAT; CDR2 reads FQNNGV. The CDR3 consists of 14 residues. V dropped 5 bases and J dropped 2; count of bases not matched to a gene: 4. The CDR3 protein is CASSPGQGPYEQYF. The CDR3 DNA follows: TGTGCCAGCAGCCCGGGACAGGGACCCTACGAGCAGTACTTC.

The V gene is TRBV19, the J gene TRBJ1-5; tentative D call: TRBD1 (5 bases). The CDR3 totals 15 residues. The germline V gene encodes CDR1 LNHDA and CDR2 SQIVND (reference sequence). Trimming took off 4 bases at V and 0 bases at J, with 10 bases between the two ends. The CDR3 DNA follows: TGTGCCAGTAGTAGGGACGAGTATAGCAATCAGCCCCAGCATTTT. Translating it yields CASSRDEYSNQPQHF.

The J gene is TRBJ2-7, the V gene TRBV7-6; D may be TRBD1 or TRBD2 (5 bases each). The CDR3 is made up of 14 amino acids. Germline assignment: CDR1 SGHVS and CDR2 FNYEAQ. The germline V and J ends were trimmed by 3 bases and 0 bases, with 9 bases remaining between them. CDR3: CASSLGVSSYEQYF. CDR3 nucleotide sequence: TGTGCCAGCAGCTTGGGGGTCAGCTCCTACGAGCAGTACTTC.

The chain employs TRBV24-1 and TRBJ1-3; the match to TRBD1 covers 9 bases. Germline trimming cut 5 bases from V and 6 bases from J; bases unmatched to any gene: 10. Germline CDR1 is KGHDR and CDR2 is SFDVKD. This CDR3 region has 16 residues. CDR3 DNA sequence: TGTGCCACCAGTGCCCACAGGGGGCGAAAAGAAAACACCATATATTTT. Translation gives CATSAHRGRKENTIYF.

The V gene is TRBV7-8, the J gene TRBJ1-5; D remains unclear. This CDR3 region has 15 residues. In germline, CDR1 is SGHVS, CDR2 FQNEAQ. Trimming removed 2 bases at V and 0 bases at J, with 8 bases between. The CDR3 reads CASSLLEASNQPQHF. CDR3 coding DNA: TGTGCCAGCAGCTTACTAGAAGCTAGCAATCAGCCCCAGCATTTT.

The V call is TRBV2, the J call TRBJ2-1; 12 bases match TRBD2. Germline V lookup: CDR1 SNHLY, CDR2 FYNNEI. V lost 3 bases and J lost 7; bases outside the gene matches: 4. The CDR3 has 15 residues. CDR3 sequence reads: CASSENLAGGNEQFF. The DNA of the CDR3 is TGTGCCAGCAGTGAGAACCTAGCGGGGGGGAATGAGCAGTTCTTC.

The chain links TRBV9 to TRBJ2-1, with D tentatively TRBD1 or TRBD2 (7 bases each). Trimming took off 0 bases at V and 8 bases at J, with 12 bases between the two ends. CDR3 size: 14 residues. CDR1 and CDR2 from the germline V gene are SGDLS and YYNGEE. DNA of the CDR3: TGTGCCAGCAGCGTAGCGACAGGGAGGGATGAGCAGTTCTTC. Encoded protein: CASSVATGRDEQFF.

This chain uses TRBV13 with TRBJ1-2; weak D call: TRBD1 (5 bases). V was clipped by 2 bases and J by 7 bases, with 17 bases between them. This CDR3 spans 15 amino acids. Germline assignment: CDR1 PRHDT and CDR2 FYEKMQ (reference sequence). CDR3 sequence (DNA): TGTGCCAGCAGCTTAAAGCAGGGCCGTCTTGGTGGCTACACCTTC. This sequence encodes CASSLKQGRLGGYTF.

The chain recombines TRBV6-5 with TRBJ2-2; perhaps TRBD1 as D (6 bases). Germline V gene data show CDR1 as MNHEY and CDR2 as SVGAGI. This CDR3 spans 15 amino acids. Trimming shortened V by 2 bases and J by 4 bases, and 11 bases separated the two germline ends. The CDR3 loop is CASSYGQGFTGELFF. The CDR3, as DNA: TGTGCCAGCAGTTACGGTCAGGGGTTCACCGGGGAGCTGTTTTTT.

This clone was detected only once. DNA for the CDR3: TGCAGCGCGCCCTCAGGGACAGGCTACACCTTC. Protein: CSAPSGTGYTF. V gene TRBV29-1 combines with J gene TRBJ1-2; possibly TRBD1 for D (6 bases). Trimming cost V 7 bases and J 8 bases, with 14 bases left between them. The CDR3 is 11 residues long. The germline gives CDR1 SQVTM, CDR2 ANQGSEA. The full variable domain, rest sourced from reference TRBV29-1 and TRBJ1-2, is SAVISQKPSRDICQRGTSLTIQCQVDSQVTMMFWYRQQPGQSLTLIATANQGSEATYESGFVIDKFPISRPNLTFSTLTVSNMSPEDSSIYLCSAPSGTGYTFGSGTRLTVV.

The V call is TRBV6-6, the J call TRBJ2-7; D may correspond to TRBD1 or TRBD2 (5 bases each). The CDR3 spans 15 residues. Trimming cost V 7 bases and J 5 bases, with 21 bases left between them. Looked up from germline, CDR1 is MNHNY and CDR2 is SVGAGI (reference sequence). The chain's CDR3 is CASTAPGQGFHEQYF. The CDR3 DNA is TGTGCCAGCACCGCCCCGGGGCAGGGCTTCCACGAGCAGTACTTC.

CDR3 sequence reads: CASRPPEGHTDTQYF. CDR3 DNA sequence: TGTGCCAGTAGACCGCCCGAGGGGCACACAGATACGCAGTATTTT. This chain links TRBV19 with TRBJ2-3; D may correspond to TRBD1 or TRBD2 (5 bases each). The CDR3 sequence is 15 residues long. Germline-derived CDR1 and CDR2 are LNHDA and SQIVND (reference sequence). V lost 6 bases and J lost 2, with 15 bases in between. Complete variable domain (other parts from reference TRBV19 and TRBJ2-3): DGGITQSPKYLFRKEGQNVTLSCEQNLNHDAMYWYRQDPGQGLRLIYYSQIVNDFQKGDIAEGYSVSREKKESFPLTVTSAQKNPTAFYLCASRPPEGHTDTQYFGPGTRLTVL.

This rearrangement joins TRBV12-5 to TRBJ2-2; D gene ambiguous. The CDR3 consists of 14 residues. V was trimmed by 2 bases and J by 1 base, leaving 5 bases between them. Per germline, CDR1 LGHNT and CDR2 FRNRAP. The CDR3 spells CASGLSGNTGELFF. The CDR3, as DNA: TGTGCTAGTGGTTTGTCAGGGAACACCGGGGAGCTGTTTTTT.

The V call is TRBV29-1, the J call TRBJ2-1, with D possibly TRBD2 on 6 matching bases. Germline V gene lookup returns CDR1 SQVTM and CDR2 ANQGSEA. The CDR3 loop spans 14 amino acids. The V end lost 7 bases, the J end lost 2 bases, and 15 bases lay between the germline ends. CDR3 loop: CSDSGLNAYNEQFF. CDR3 coding DNA: TGCAGCGACTCGGGACTCAACGCCTACAATGAGCAGTTCTTC.

This clone appeared a few times. The V gene is TRBV10-3, the J gene TRBJ2-7, with D possibly being TRBD2 (6 bases). Germline CDR1 reads ENHRY; CDR2 reads SYGVKD. The CDR3 extends over 13 amino acids. V lost 6 bases and J lost 0, with 9 bases in between. CDR3 bases: TGTGCCATCAGAGGGACTCTCTCCTACGAGCAGTACTTC. As protein: CAIRGTLSYEQYF.

This chain uses TRBV3-1 (or the pseudogene TRBV3-2) with TRBJ1-6; 7 positions agree with TRBD1. The V and J ends lost 1 base and 7 bases, in that order; junction bases with no gene match: 7. The germline gives CDR1 LGHDT, CDR2 YNNKEL (reference sequence). The CDR3 has 16 amino acids. This chain's CDR3 is CASSQGQGVYNSPLHF. The CDR3, as DNA: TGTGCCAGCAGCCAAGGGCAGGGGGTTTACAATTCACCCCTCCACTTT.

The chain recombines TRBV2 with TRBJ2-2; 8 bases are a match to TRBD2. The V segment lost 4 bases and the J segment 4 bases; nucleotides outside the gene matches: 5. Germline CDR1 SNHLY, CDR2 FYNNEI. The CDR3 extends over 15 amino acids. The CDR3 spells CASSVTGGPTGELFF. Here the CDR3 DNA reads TGTGCCAGCAGTGTCACGGGGGGGCCCACCGGGGAGCTGTTTTTT.

The chain combines TRBV12-3 or TRBV12-4 with TRBJ2-7, with TRBD1 identical over 7 bases. V lost 5 bases to trimming and J lost 3 bases; unmatched junction nucleotides: 4. This CDR3 spans 13 amino acids. Here the CDR3 reads CASSRGTVYEQYF. The CDR3 DNA follows: TGTGCCAGCAGTAGAGGGACAGTCTACGAGCAGTACTTC.

A few counts support this clone. The rearrangement links TRBV2 to TRBJ2-6; D gene ambiguous. The length of the CDR3 is 16 residues. Germline CDR1 reads SNHLY; CDR2 reads FYNNEI. Between the trimmed V and J ends, which lost 7 bases and 0 bases, there was a span of 13 bases. CDR3 region: CASTRTDLSGANVLTF. The DNA of the CDR3 is TGTGCCAGCACCAGGACCGACCTCTCTGGGGCCAACGTCCTGACTTTC. Together with reference TRBV2 and TRBJ2-6, the CDR3 gives the full variable domain: EPEVTQTPSHQVTQMGQEVILRCVPISNHLYFYWYRQILGQKVEFLVSFYNNEISEKSEIFDDQFSVERPDGSNFTLKIRSTKLEDSAMYFCASTRTDLSGANVLTFGAGSRLTVL.

The chain employs TRBV18 and TRBJ2-3; the match to TRBD1 covers 7 bases. Germline CDR1 KGHSH, CDR2 LQKENI. The junction had 5 bases not matched to a gene; V was cut back by 0 bases and J by 2 bases. This CDR3 is built from 16 residues. For the CDR3, the DNA is TGTGCCAGCTCACCACCAGGGGGCGTCCCCACAGATACGCAGTATTTT. Amino acids: CASSPPGGVPTDTQYF.